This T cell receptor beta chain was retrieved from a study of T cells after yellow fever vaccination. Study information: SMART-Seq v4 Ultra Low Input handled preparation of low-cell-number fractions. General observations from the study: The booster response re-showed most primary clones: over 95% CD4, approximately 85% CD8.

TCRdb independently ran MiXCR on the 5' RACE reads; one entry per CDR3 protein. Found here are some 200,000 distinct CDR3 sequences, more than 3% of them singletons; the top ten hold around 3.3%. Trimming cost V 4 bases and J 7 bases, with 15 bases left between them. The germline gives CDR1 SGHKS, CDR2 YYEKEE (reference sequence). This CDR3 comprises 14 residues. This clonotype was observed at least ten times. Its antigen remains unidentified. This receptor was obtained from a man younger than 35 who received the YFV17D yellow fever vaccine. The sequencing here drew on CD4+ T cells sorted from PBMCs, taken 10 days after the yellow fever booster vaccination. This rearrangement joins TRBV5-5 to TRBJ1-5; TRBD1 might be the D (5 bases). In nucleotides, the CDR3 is TGTGCCAGCAGCGGGCCAGGGACGGAACAGCCCCAGCATTTT. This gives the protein CASSGPGTEQPQHF.